This is a list of T cell receptor beta chains from one sample in a study of blood T cell repertoires in COVID-19. TCRdb's table, derived via immunoSEQ multiplex PCR, lists solely in-frame clones and lacks some. The data show roughly 250,000 clones, roughly 83% seen once. Material for sequencing was peripheral blood. The receptors shown here come from a woman of 80 years or more with acute or convalescent COVID-19. The CDR3 runs from the conserved cysteine through the conserved F or W. The D gene is left open where the match is weak. Size values are once, few and many counts, or a class for expanded clones, and some rows have none.

abundance,d_gene,v_gene,j_gene,CDR3nt,CDR3aa
.,.,TRBV6-5,TRBJ1-1,TGTGCCAGCACGAGGGGGGGAGGGAACACTGAAGCTTTCTTT,CASTRGGGNTEAFF
once,.,TRBV5-1,TRBJ2-7,TGCGCCAGCAGCCCCGTTGGGGGGGCCCTAGGCGAGCAGTACTTC,CASSPVGGALGEQYF
.,TRBD1,TRBV5-1,TRBJ2-3,TGCGCCAGCACCCCCGTCGGGACAGCCACAGATACGCAGTATTTT,CASTPVGTATDTQYF
few,.,TRBV10-3,TRBJ1-4,TGTGCCATCCAACCCAATGGGGGGGAAAAACTGTTTTTT,CAIQPNGGEKLFF
once,TRBD2,TRBV5-4,TRBJ2-7,TGTGCCAGCATGTTGCGGGGGGCCTACGAGCAGTACTTC,CASMLRGAYEQYF
.,.,TRBV25-1,TRBJ1-4,TGTGCCAGCAGTGCCCTGGGGGGGGTGGAGGAAAAACTGTTTTTT,CASSALGGVEEKLFF
.,.,TRBV19,TRBJ1-1,TGTGCCACCCAACGCCAACAGGACGTGAACACTGAAGCTTTCTTT,CATQRQQDVNTEAFF
few,TRBD2,TRBV2,TRBJ2-5,TGTGCCAGCAGCAAGGGACTACAACAAGAGACCCAGTACTTC,CASSKGLQQETQYF
.,.,TRBV18,TRBJ1-1,TGTGCCAGCTCACCACTTGTGGGGCCGGGCACTGAAGCTTTCTTT,CASSPLVGPGTEAFF
.,.,TRBV12-5,TRBJ1-1,TGTGCTAGTGCCTTAAGCGGTTGGGACACTGAAGCTTTCTTT,CASALSGWDTEAFF